This TCR beta chain comes out of a study of spatial heterogeneity in lung cancer. Study at large: Where available, sequencing covered follow-up PBMC samples, taken at a median of approximately 2 years after resection. Study-wide results and limits: Whereas they appeared in blood less at follow-up, ubiquitous expanded tumor TCRs appeared there more at resection.

The V and J ends lost 4 bases and 5 bases respectively, with 14 bases between them. The V gene's germline CDR1 is SEHNR and CDR2 FQNEAQ (reference sequence). This CDR3 is 14 amino acids long. Regarding time point: blood at routine non-recurrence follow-up after resection. Whole RNA, which was extracted from tumor, nontumor lung tissue or frozen PBMC, was sequenced without any cell sorting. Details on this clonotype: Antigen unknown.

TCRdb processed the 5' RACE reads anew with MiXCR; each CDR3 protein has one entry. The data show 30,000 to 40,000 distinct CDR3 sequences, about 7.9% seen once. The chain uses TRBV7-9 and TRBJ1-1; unclear D gene. The receptor comes from a male donor with early-stage non-small cell lung cancer. This specimen was PBMCs, taken at follow-up. In nucleotides, the CDR3 is TGTGCCAGCAGCTCCCCGAATGGAGGTACTGAAGCTTTCTTT. This sequence encodes CASSSPNGGTEAFF.